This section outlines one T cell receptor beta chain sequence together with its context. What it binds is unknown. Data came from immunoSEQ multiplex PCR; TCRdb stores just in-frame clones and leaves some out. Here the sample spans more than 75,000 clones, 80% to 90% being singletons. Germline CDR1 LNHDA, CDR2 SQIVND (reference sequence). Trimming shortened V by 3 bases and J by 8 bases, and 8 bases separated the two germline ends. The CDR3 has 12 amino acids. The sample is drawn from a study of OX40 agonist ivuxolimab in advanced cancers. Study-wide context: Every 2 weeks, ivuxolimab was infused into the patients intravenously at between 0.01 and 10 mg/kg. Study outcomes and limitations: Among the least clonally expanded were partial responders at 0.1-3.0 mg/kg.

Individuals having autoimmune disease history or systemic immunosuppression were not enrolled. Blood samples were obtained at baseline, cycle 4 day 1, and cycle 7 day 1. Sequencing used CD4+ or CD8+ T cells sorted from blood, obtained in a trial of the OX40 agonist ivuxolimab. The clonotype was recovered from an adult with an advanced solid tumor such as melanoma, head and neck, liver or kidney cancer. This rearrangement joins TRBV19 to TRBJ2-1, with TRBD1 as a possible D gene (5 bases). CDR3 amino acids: CASSIAGYEQFF. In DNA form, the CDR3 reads TGTGCCAGTAGTATCGCAGGGTATGAGCAGTTCTTC.